This entry lists 26 T cell receptor beta chains sequenced from one sample in a study of a mutant IDH1 vaccine in newly diagnosed glioma. Their cognate antigens are unknown. Time point specified: week 5, during vaccination. All doses held 300 ug of mutant IDH1 20-mer peptide, with topical imiquimod. The protocol was immunoSEQ multiplex PCR, while the TCRdb copy is restricted to in-frame clones and leaves out a portion. The sample includes tens of thousands of clones, roughly nine tenths seen only once; the top ten take 0.5% to 0.7%. The sequencing here drew on PBMCs, taken from a glioma patient whose treatment included an IDH1 peptide vaccine. All receptors derive from a woman aged 45-65 years with glioma.

CDR3 loop: CASISPSEKLFF. In DNA form, the CDR3 reads TGTGCCAGCATCTCACCAAGTGAAAAACTGTTTTTT. The chain uses TRBV25-1 and TRBJ1-4; the D is unclear. Trimming took off 7 bases at V and 7 bases at J, with 10 bases between the two ends. This CDR3 spans 12 amino acids. Germline lookup yields CDR1 MGHDK and CDR2 SYGVNS.

The chain is built from TRBV2 and TRBJ2-3; D remains ambiguous. In germline, CDR1 is SNHLY, CDR2 FYNNEI. Trimming shortened V by 6 bases and J by 0 bases, and 10 bases separated the two germline ends. The CDR3 is 14 amino acids. The CDR3 coding sequence is TGTGCCAGCAGGCCGGCTACTAGCACAGATACGCAGTATTTT. This sequence encodes CASRPATSTDTQYF. Supplemented by reference TRBV2 and TRBJ2-3, the full variable domain reads EPEVTQTPSHQVTQMGQEVILRCVPISNHLYFYWYRQILGQKVEFLVSFYNNEISEKSEIFDDQFSVERPDGSNFTLKIRSTKLEDSAMYFCASRPATSTDTQYFGPGTRLTVL.

This sequence joins TRBV2 and TRBJ1-2; D unclear. With 10 bases removed from V and 3 bases from J, the gap between germline ends came to 9 bases. The CDR3 is made up of 11 amino acids. The germline V gene has CDR1 SNHLY and CDR2 FYNNEI. The CDR3: CATHTDYGYTF. The DNA for the CDR3 is TGTGCCACCCACACGGACTATGGCTACACCTTC.

The CDR3 protein is CASSLDSLLEQFF. The DNA for the CDR3 is TGTGCCAGCAGCTTAGACTCCCTTTTGGAGCAGTTCTTC. The chain recombines TRBV7-9 with TRBJ2-1; D remains unclear. Trimming shortened V by 1 base and J by 10 bases, and 11 bases separated the two germline ends. This CDR3 contains 13 residues. Germline-derived CDR1 and CDR2 are SEHNR and FQNEAQ (reference sequence).

This chain links TRBV11-2 with TRBJ1-2; D possibly corresponds to TRBD1 (6 bases). Germline V gives CDR1 SGHAT, CDR2 FQNNGV. The CDR3 totals 15 residues. V was pared by 0 bases and J by 12 bases, with 20 bases between. The CDR3 DNA reads TGTGCCAGCAGCTTAGACCACCGGACAGTCCGTCTCCACACCTTC. Translation: CASSLDHRTVRLHTF.

V and J are TRBV30 and TRBJ2-3; D remains ambiguous. In germline, CDR1 is GTSNPN, CDR2 SVGIG (reference sequence). The CDR3 covers 13 residues. With 0 bases removed from V and 4 bases from J, the gap between germline ends came to 8 bases. This chain's CDR3 is CAWSVNSPDTQYF. Written as DNA, the CDR3 is TGTGCCTGGAGTGTAAACAGCCCAGATACGCAGTATTTT.

This clone came up once. The V and J genes are TRBV5-1 and TRBJ2-5; unclear D gene. The DNA end lines up better with TRBJ2-7; the J call may be wrong. CDR1 and CDR2 (germline): SGHRS, YFSETQ. The CDR3 spans 13 residues. The CDR3 nucleotides read TGCGCCAGCAGATACGACATGACCTACGAGCAGTACTTC. Its translation: CASRYDMTYEQYF.

J is TRBJ2-1 and V is TRBV18; 11 bases are shared with TRBD2. The germline V gene encodes CDR1 KGHSH and CDR2 LQKENI. This CDR3 comprises 15 residues. After removal of 6 bases from V and 5 bases from J, the junction contained 6 bases not matched to a gene. The CDR3 here is CASSPGTSGDNEQFF. For the CDR3, the DNA is TGTGCCAGCTCGCCCGGGACTAGCGGAGACAATGAGCAGTTCTTC. Full variable domain (outside the CDR3, taken from reference TRBV18 and TRBJ2-1): NAGVMQNPRHLVRRRGQEARLRCSPMKGHSHVYWYRQLPEEGLKFMVYLQKENIIDESGMPKERFSAEFPKEGPSILRIQQVVRGDSAAYFCASSPGTSGDNEQFFGPGTRLTVL.

The chain couples TRBV5-8 to TRBJ1-1; no firm D call. This CDR3 is 14 amino acids long. Per germline, CDR1 SGHTS and CDR2 YDEGEE. Trimming removed 0 bases at V and 1 base at J, with 7 bases between. The chain's CDR3 is CASSLDSPNTEAFF. In DNA form, the CDR3 reads TGTGCCAGCAGCTTGGACAGCCCGAACACTGAAGCTTTCTTT.

V is TRBV9 and J is TRBJ2-5; TRBD1 matches 9 bases. Per the germline V gene, CDR1 is SGDLS and CDR2 is YYNGEE. Germline trimming cut 4 bases from V and 5 bases from J; bases unmatched to any gene: 3. This CDR3 comprises 13 residues. The CDR3 reads CASSPGTGETQYF. CDR3 coding DNA: TGTGCCAGCAGCCCGGGGACAGGGGAGACCCAGTACTTC.

The CDR3 sequence: CASVSLPGAGRVEQYF. In nucleotides, the CDR3 is TGTGCCAGCGTCTCTCTCCCTGGGGCAGGGAGGGTCGAGCAGTACTTC. The chain joins TRBV5-5 to TRBJ2-7, with TRBD2 matching 7 bases. The CDR3 loop spans 16 amino acids. V dropped 7 bases and J dropped 6; count of bases not matched to a gene: 19. Germline V gene lookup returns CDR1 SGHKS and CDR2 YYEKEE (reference sequence).

V usage is TRBV28 and J usage is TRBJ1-5, with a weak D call TRBD1 (6 bases). CDR1 is MDHEN and CDR2 is SYDVKM in the germline V gene. The CDR3 is 16 residues long. V gave up 5 bases and J gave up 7 bases, with 21 bases separating them. The CDR3 coding sequence is TGTGCCAGCAGTACCGTCCAGGGGCCTGGTAGGCAGCCCCAGCATTTT. It is translated as CASSTVQGPGRQPQHF.

The chain couples TRBV6-5 to TRBJ2-1; D not resolved. There are 13 residues in the CDR3. CDR1 MNHEY and CDR2 SVGAGI come from the germline V gene. V lost 0 bases and J lost 8, with 8 bases in between. CDR3 residues: CASSYSGAHEQFF. For the CDR3, the DNA is TGTGCCAGCAGTTACTCGGGTGCCCATGAGCAGTTCTTC.

The J gene is TRBJ2-1, the V gene TRBV2; D possibly corresponds to TRBD1 (5 bases). The CDR3 runs to 10 residues. Germline assignment: CDR1 SNHLY and CDR2 FYNNEI. V was pared by 6 bases and J by 15 bases, with 12 bases between. The CDR3 DNA reads TGTGCCAGCAGGGGGCTCGCGTCGTTCTTC. Protein: CASRGLASFF.

V gene TRBV30 combines with J gene TRBJ2-7; TRBD1 agrees at 7 bases. Per germline, CDR1 GTSNPN and CDR2 SVGIG (reference sequence). CDR3 size: 12 residues. J was trimmed by 4 bases and V by 3 bases; bases with no gene match: 3. The CDR3 nucleotides are TGTGCCTGGAGGACAGGGCCGTACGAGCAGTACTTC. This codes for CAWRTGPYEQYF.

The genes are TRBV28 and TRBJ2-7; a possible D gene is TRBD1 (6 bases). The CDR3 extends over 15 amino acids. Germline CDR1 and CDR2: MDHEN and SYDVKM. V lost 1 base, J lost 3 bases, and 13 bases lay in between. The CDR3 DNA is TGTGCCAGCAGTTTATACAGGGCCGAAAGCTACGAGCAGTACTTC. Translating it yields CASSLYRAESYEQYF.

This rearrangement joins TRBV6-5 to TRBJ1-4; TRBD1 aligns across 9 bases. The V gene's germline CDR1 is MNHEY and CDR2 SVGAGI. Trimming removed 4 bases from V and 4 bases from J; junction bases left unmatched: 4. The CDR3 length is 15 residues. CDR3 sequence: CASSSPGQGNEKLFF. CDR3 bases: TGTGCCAGCAGTTCCCCGGGACAGGGTAATGAAAAACTGTTTTTT.

The chain has TRBV5-5 and TRBJ1-4, with 8 bases lining up with TRBD1. The length of the CDR3 is 19 residues. Trimming at V came to 4 bases and at J to 0 bases, leaving 14 bases not matched to a gene. Looked up from germline, CDR1 is SGHKS and CDR2 is YYEKEE (reference sequence). The DNA for the CDR3 is TGTGCCAGCAGCGCCTACAGGGGGGTAGTGGCTGCAACTAATGAAAAACTGTTTTTT. Translating it yields CASSAYRGVVAATNEKLFF.

The gene calls are TRBV19 and TRBJ2-5, with D possibly being TRBD2 (5 bases). Per the germline V gene, CDR1 is LNHDA and CDR2 is SQIVND (reference sequence). The CDR3 extends over 12 amino acids. With 5 bases removed from V and 2 bases from J, the gap between germline ends came to 6 bases. The CDR3 DNA reads as TGTGCCAGTAGTCCGGGGCAAGAGACCCAGTACTTC. Translating it yields CASSPGQETQYF.

This chain uses TRBV10-3 with TRBJ2-6; tentative D call: TRBD1 (6 bases). V lost 4 bases, J lost 0 bases, and 13 bases lay in between. The CDR3 runs to 17 residues. CDR1 and CDR2 (germline): ENHRY, SYGVKD. CDR3 DNA sequence: TGTGCCATCAGTGGGGCAGGGGAGAGCTCTGGGGCCAACGTCCTGACTTTC. It is translated as CAISGAGESSGANVLTF.

This clone was observed once. The gene calls are TRBV5-6 and TRBJ1-5; 9 positions match TRBD1. The V and J ends lost 4 bases and 1 base, in that order; junction bases with no gene match: 6. Germline-derived CDR1 and CDR2 are SGHDT and YYEEEE. There are 16 residues in the CDR3. The CDR3 nucleotides read TGTGCCAGCAGCCGGACAGGGGTATGGAGCAATCAGCCCCAGCATTTT. Amino acid sequence: CASSRTGVWSNQPQHF.

The table lists this clone with a count of one. The rearrangement joins TRBV29-1 to TRBJ2-5; 7 nucleotides align to TRBD2. The J call may be in error: the DNA end matches TRBJ2-7 better. CDR1 is SQVTM, CDR2 ANQGSEA, per germline. The CDR3 has 14 amino acids. CDR3 DNA: TGCAGCGCCCTAACTAGCGCAAACTCCTACGAGCAGTACTTC. Protein sequence: CSALTSANSYEQYF.

In this sample, this clone turned up a few times. This chain links TRBV4-2 with TRBJ1-1, with TRBD1 matching over 10 bases. V trimming: 2 bases; J trimming: 5 bases; junction bases outside the gene matches: 5. In germline, CDR1 is LGHNA, CDR2 YNFKEQ. The CDR3 sequence is 15 residues long. The CDR3: CASSQPRTGGTEAFF. CDR3 bases: TGTGCCAGCAGCCAACCAAGGACAGGGGGGACTGAAGCTTTCTTT.

The chain has TRBV4-2 and TRBJ1-5; D gene ambiguous. From germline, CDR1 is LGHNA and CDR2 YNFKEQ. The CDR3 length is 14 residues. Trimming pared 1 base from V and 1 base from J, leaving 5 bases between. The CDR3 loop is CASSQVGSNQPQHF. The CDR3 DNA follows: TGTGCCAGCAGCCAAGTAGGAAGCAATCAGCCCCAGCATTTT.

The chain combines TRBV29-1 with TRBJ1-5; weak D call: TRBD1 (5 bases). Germline V gives CDR1 SQVTM, CDR2 ANQGSEA. With 6 bases removed from V and 3 bases from J, the gap between germline ends came to 12 bases. This CDR3 spans 13 amino acids. The CDR3 DNA reads as TGCAGCGTCGCAGACAGCCCCAATCAGCCCCAGCATTTT. Its translation is CSVADSPNQPQHF. The complete variable domain, with remaining parts taken from reference TRBV29-1 and TRBJ1-5, reads SAVISQKPSRDICQRGTSLTIQCQVDSQVTMMFWYRQQPGQSLTLIATANQGSEATYESGFVIDKFPISRPNLTFSTLTVSNMSPEDSSIYLCSVADSPNQPQHFGDGTRLSIL.

The CDR3 DNA follows: TGTGCCAGCAGCACGTCTATGGGCGGGAGGATTACCGGGGAGCTGTTTTTT. It is translated as CASSTSMGGRITGELFF. This chain uses TRBV7-2 with TRBJ2-2; 8 positions match TRBD2. This CDR3 region has 17 residues. The germline gives CDR1 SGHTA, CDR2 FQGNSA. J gave up 5 bases and V 5 bases, and 13 bases lay outside the gene matches. The complete variable domain, with remaining parts taken from reference TRBV7-2 and TRBJ2-2, reads GAGVSQSPSNKVTEKGKDVELRCDPISGHTALYWYRQSLGQGLEFLIYFQGNSAPDKSGLPSDRFSAERTGGSVSTLTIQRTQQEDSAVYLCASSTSMGGRITGELFFGEGSRLTVL.